This passage covers 30 T cell receptor beta chains from one sample sequenced in a study of T cell responses to AZD1222 COVID-19 vaccine. Sequencing used immunoSEQ multiplex PCR; TCRdb keeps in-frame clones, though not all of them. The repertoire consists of about 150,000 clones, with about 88% occurring once and the leading ten covering approximately 17%. Material: peripheral blood, obtained on day 0 of AZD1222 vaccination. These TCRs come from an adult in good health.

Notes on this clone: This sample also contains other DNA sequences that code for the same CDR3. The gene calls are TRBV10-3 and TRBJ2-2; TRBD1 matches at 7 bases. Germline assignment: CDR1 ENHRY and CDR2 SYGVKD. Trimming cost V 6 bases and J 6 bases; bases outside gene matches: 7. This CDR3 spans 14 amino acids. The CDR3 nucleotides are TGTGCCATCAGGGCACAGGGGTCCCCCGGGGAGCTGTTTTTT. Translated: CAIRAQGSPGELFF.

The gene calls are TRBV27 and TRBJ2-7; no firm D call. The CDR3 is 15 residues long. V lost 3 bases to trimming and J lost 2 bases, with 14 bases between them. Germline values: CDR1 MNHEY, CDR2 SMNVEV (reference sequence). As DNA, the CDR3 is TGTGCCAGCAGTTTGAAGGGTGGTGGGACCTACGAGCAGTACTTC. This codes for CASSLKGGGTYEQYF.

The chain is built from TRBV2 and TRBJ1-2; D call uncertain. The germline V gene encodes CDR1 SNHLY and CDR2 FYNNEI. The CDR3 length is 12 residues. V dropped 4 bases and J dropped 7 bases, with 10 bases sitting between them. The CDR3 DNA follows: TGTGCCAGCAGTGGATCGTTGGGTGGCTACACCTTC. This encodes CASSGSLGGYTF.

The genes are TRBV30 and TRBJ2-3, with 11 nucleotides matching TRBD2. This CDR3 comprises 15 residues. Trimming removed 0 bases from V and 7 bases from J; junction bases left unmatched: 6. The germline gives CDR1 GTSNPN, CDR2 SVGIG (reference sequence). CDR3 region: CAWSVISGGANTQYF. CDR3 coding DNA: TGTGCCTGGAGTGTAATTAGCGGGGGGGCAAATACGCAGTATTTT.

CDR3 nucleotide sequence: TGTGCCAGCAGTTCAGAGCGGAGCTACGAGCAGTACTTC. Its protein is CASSSERSYEQYF. The rearrangement uses TRBV12-3 or TRBV12-4 and TRBJ2-7; a weak D match, TRBD2 (5 bases). V shed 4 bases and J shed 3 bases, with 10 bases lying between them. This CDR3 region has 13 residues.

V gene TRBV5-5 combines with J gene TRBJ1-2; no definite D call. The CDR3 totals 12 residues. The V gene's germline CDR1 is SGHKS and CDR2 YYEKEE (reference sequence). V gave up 2 bases and J gave up 5 bases, with 7 bases separating them. The CDR3 spells CASSFNEYGYTF. The CDR3 DNA reads TGTGCCAGCAGCTTTAATGAATATGGCTACACCTTC. Variable domain in full (rest from reference TRBV5-5 and TRBJ1-2): DAGVTQSPTHLIKTRGQQVTLRCSPISGHKSVSWYQQVLGQGPQFIFQYYEKEERGRGNFPDRFSARQFPNYSSELNVNALLLGDSALYLCASSFNEYGYTFGSGTRLTVV.

This sequence joins TRBV27 and TRBJ2-1; 9 bases align to TRBD1. The CDR3 sequence is 15 residues long. Unmatched junction bases numbered 8, after V lost 5 bases and J lost 6 bases. Per the germline V gene, CDR1 is MNHEY and CDR2 is SMNVEV (reference sequence). CDR3 bases: TGTGCCAGCAGTACCGGGACAGGGATTTCCAATGAGCAGTTCTTC. Residues: CASSTGTGISNEQFF.

This chain links TRBV10-3 with TRBJ2-7, with D unresolved. Trimming cost V 2 bases and J 2 bases, with 10 bases left between them. There are 14 residues in the CDR3. Germline assignment: CDR1 ENHRY and CDR2 SYGVKD. The CDR3 DNA reads TGTGCCATCAGTGAGCCGGTTTCGGCCTACGAGCAGTACTTC. Translating it yields CAISEPVSAYEQYF.

The gene calls are TRBV5-1 and TRBJ2-2; TRBD1 agrees at 9 bases. The CDR3 runs 15 residues. Per the germline V gene, CDR1 is SGHRS and CDR2 is YFSETQ. J lost 3 bases, V lost 1 base, and 1 base had no gene match. The CDR3 spells CASSLRQGDTGELFF. The CDR3 bases are TGCGCCAGCAGCTTGCGACAGGGGGACACCGGGGAGCTGTTTTTT.

The V call is TRBV28, the J call TRBJ1-2; D remains unclear. CDR3 size: 12 residues. V dropped 3 bases and J dropped 7 bases, with 9 bases sitting between them. CDR1 is MDHEN, CDR2 SYDVKM, per germline. CDR3 coding DNA: TGTGCCAGCAGTTTTGCGGGGAGTGGCTACACCTTC. Its translation is CASSFAGSGYTF.

The genes are TRBV5-1 and TRBJ2-1; tentative D call: TRBD1 (5 bases). Germline V gives CDR1 SGHRS, CDR2 YFSETQ. V gave up 2 bases and J gave up 7 bases, with 13 bases separating them. The CDR3 is 14 residues long. CDR3 nucleotides: TGCGCCAGCAGCTTACAGGCGACCGGGAATGAGCAGTTCTTC. Amino acid sequence: CASSLQATGNEQFF.

The chain recombines TRBV5-8 with TRBJ2-5; a weak D match, TRBD2 (6 bases). This CDR3 spans 17 amino acids. The V gene lost 3 bases and the J gene lost 3 bases, with 21 bases spanning the gap. Germline CDR1 and CDR2: SGHTS and YDEGEE. The CDR3 region has the DNA TGTGCCAGCAGCTGGGGGGAGGCCCCAGTACCCAAAGAGACCCAGTACTTC. This encodes CASSWGEAPVPKETQYF. Full variable domain (outside the CDR3, taken from reference TRBV5-8 and TRBJ2-5): EAGVTQSPTHLIKTRGQQATLRCSPISGHTSVYWYQQALGLGLQFLLWYDEGEERNRGNFPPRFSGRQFPNYSSELNVNALELEDSALYLCASSWGEAPVPKETQYFGPGTRLLVL.

The chain links TRBV11-3 to TRBJ1-6; D remains ambiguous. The CDR3 runs to 13 residues. The germline V gene has CDR1 SGHNT and CDR2 YENEEA. V was shortened by 6 bases and J by 2 bases, with 5 bases between the two germline ends. DNA of the CDR3: TGTGCCAGCAGTCAGACCTATAATTCACCCCTCCACTTT. This gives the protein CASSQTYNSPLHF.

CDR3: CASTTGTRYNEQFF. As DNA, the CDR3 is TGTGCCAGCACCACCGGGACTAGATACAATGAGCAGTTCTTC. The chain is built from TRBV6-6 and TRBJ2-1, with 8 bases matching TRBD2. Per germline, CDR1 MNHNY and CDR2 SVGAGI (reference sequence). The CDR3 totals 14 residues. V shed 7 bases, J shed 4 bases, and the junction held 6 bases outside the gene matches.

This chain connects TRBV7-2 to TRBJ2-7; D possibly corresponds to TRBD1 (7 bases). This CDR3 comprises 14 residues. With 5 bases removed from V and 5 bases from J, the gap between germline ends came to 16 bases. From germline, CDR1 is SGHTA and CDR2 FQGNSA. CDR3 protein: CASSLTARGDEQYF. The DNA for the CDR3 is TGTGCCAGCAGCCTCACTGCCAGGGGGGACGAGCAGTACTTC.

The CDR3 DNA reads as TGCGCCAGCAGCTGGGGGGGCTATGGCTACACCTTC. It is translated as CASSWGGYGYTF. The rearrangement joins TRBV5-1 to TRBJ1-2; D possibly corresponds to TRBD1 (5 bases). This CDR3 contains 12 residues. V was cut by 3 bases and J by 4 bases, with 7 bases left in between. Germline assignment: CDR1 SGHRS and CDR2 YFSETQ.

The V call is TRBV19, the J call TRBJ1-2; D call uncertain. Germline V gene data show CDR1 as LNHDA and CDR2 as SQIVND (reference sequence). V lost 3 bases, J lost 8 bases, and 10 bases lay in between. The CDR3 extends over 12 amino acids. The CDR3 DNA is TGTGCCAGTAGTATTGTGGCTGGGGGCTACACCTTC. It yields the protein CASSIVAGGYTF.

The V call is TRBV10-1, the J call TRBJ1-1; D is possibly TRBD1 (5 bases). This CDR3 comprises 14 residues. Germline CDR1 reads WNHNN; CDR2 reads SYGVQD (reference sequence). V lost 2 bases to trimming and J lost 1 base, with 8 bases between them. CDR3 residues: CASSEQGENTEAFF. In DNA form, the CDR3 reads TGCGCCAGCAGTGAGCAGGGAGAGAACACTGAAGCTTTCTTT.

The chain has TRBV19 and TRBJ1-5, with 7 positions matching TRBD1. Looked up from germline, CDR1 is LNHDA and CDR2 is SQIVND (reference sequence). Trimming at V came to 1 base and at J to 6 bases, leaving 6 bases not matched to a gene. The CDR3 covers 15 residues. The CDR3 region is CASSIALRGSQPQHF. The CDR3 DNA reads as TGTGCCAGTAGTATAGCTCTCAGGGGGAGTCAGCCCCAGCATTTT.

The J gene is TRBJ1-3, the V gene TRBV30; weak D call: TRBD1 (5 bases). Germline loops: CDR1 GTSNPN, CDR2 SVGIG (reference sequence). This CDR3 has 15 residues. V lost 7 bases, J lost 3 bases, and 19 bases lay in between. The CDR3: CALGNSWGNGNTIYF. In nucleotides, the CDR3 is TGTGCCTTGGGAAATTCTTGGGGGAATGGAAACACCATATATTTT.

The CDR3 DNA follows: TGCGCCAGCAGCTATAGTAGGGTGGAAGAGACCCAGTACTTC. Its protein product is CASSYSRVEETQYF. The gene calls are TRBV5-1 and TRBJ2-5; unclear D gene. Germline CDR1 is SGHRS and CDR2 is YFSETQ. The CDR3 spans 14 residues. The V and J ends lost 3 bases and 3 bases respectively, with 12 bases between them.

The V call is TRBV5-1, the J call TRBJ1-1; perhaps TRBD1 as D (6 bases). The CDR3 is made up of 19 amino acids. The V end lost 0 bases, the J end lost 0 bases, and 21 bases lay between the germline ends. Germline values: CDR1 SGHRS, CDR2 YFSETQ. This CDR3 reads CASSLGVNSGDRMNTEAFF. CDR3 DNA: TGCGCCAGCAGCTTGGGGGTCAACTCAGGAGACAGGATGAACACTGAAGCTTTCTTT.

The V call is TRBV5-4, the J call TRBJ2-1; 10 nucleotides agree with TRBD2. The germline gives CDR1 SGHNT, CDR2 YYREEE (reference sequence). The CDR3 totals 16 residues. V lost 5 bases to trimming and J lost 6 bases; unmatched junction nucleotides: 11. The CDR3 region has the DNA TGTGCCAGCAGACCACTTCCTAGCGGGGGATCCAATGAGCAGTTCTTC. Translated: CASRPLPSGGSNEQFF. Combining the CDR3 with reference TRBV5-4 and TRBJ2-1 gives the whole variable domain ETGVTQSPTHLIKTRGQQVTLRCSSQSGHNTVSWYQQALGQGPQFIFQYYREEENGRGNFPPRFSGLQFPNYSSELNVNALELDDSALYLCASRPLPSGGSNEQFFGPGTRLTVL.

Comments on this clone: The same CDR3 arises from other DNA sequences in this sample as well. The rearrangement uses TRBV5-1 and TRBJ2-1, with 12 bases matching TRBD2. The V gene's germline CDR1 is SGHRS and CDR2 YFSETQ. The CDR3 runs 15 residues. V shed 0 bases, J shed 5 bases, and the junction held 0 bases outside the gene matches. CDR3 residues: CASSLGTSGNNEQFF. The DNA of the CDR3 is TGCGCCAGCAGCTTGGGGACTAGCGGGAACAATGAGCAGTTCTTC. Full variable domain (missing parts from reference TRBV5-1 and TRBJ2-1): KAGVTQTPRYLIKTRGQQVTLSCSPISGHRSVSWYQQTPGQGLQFLFEYFSETQRNKGNFPGRFSGRQFSNSRSEMNVSTLELGDSALYLCASSLGTSGNNEQFFGPGTRLTVL.

The V call is TRBV10-1, the J call TRBJ2-2; D unresolved. The V gene lost 2 bases and the J gene lost 6 bases, with 7 bases spanning the gap. The CDR3 sequence is 13 residues long. CDR1 WNHNN and CDR2 SYGVQD come from the germline V gene (reference sequence). CDR3 coding DNA: TGCGCCAGCAGTGAGCAACGCCCCGGGGAGCTGTTTTTT. Translation: CASSEQRPGELFF.

The CDR3 nucleotides read TGTGCCAGTAGTACAATCCGGGACAGGAATGAAAAACTGTTTTTT. Protein product: CASSTIRDRNEKLFF. This chain links TRBV19 with TRBJ1-4; 8 bases match TRBD1. Germline V lookup: CDR1 LNHDA, CDR2 SQIVND (reference sequence). The trim removed 4 bases at V and 5 bases at J, leaving 6 bases unmatched. CDR3 length equals 15 residues.

V usage is TRBV7-2 and J usage is TRBJ2-7; D could derive from TRBD1 or TRBD2 (5 bases each). CDR3 length: 14 amino acids. The ends were cut back, 2 bases at V and 6 bases at J, with 14 bases in the middle. CDR1 and CDR2 from the germline V gene are SGHTA and FQGNSA. CDR3 DNA sequence: TGTGCCAGCAGCTTAAGGGACGGATTTGGCGAGCAGTACTTC. Its translation is CASSLRDGFGEQYF.

The chain combines TRBV19 with TRBJ1-1; D remains ambiguous. V gave up 5 bases and J gave up 3 bases, with 22 bases separating them. This CDR3 is built from 17 residues. Germline CDR1 LNHDA, CDR2 SQIVND (reference sequence). CDR3 in amino acids: CASSPRPPKGSDTEAFF. The DNA for the CDR3 is TGTGCCAGTAGTCCGAGACCCCCGAAAGGGTCGGACACTGAAGCTTTCTTT.

This chain joins TRBV7-9 and TRBJ2-7; D tentatively reads TRBD1 or TRBD2 (5 bases each). CDR3 length: 15 residues. V dropped 5 bases and J dropped 1 base, with 15 bases sitting between them. Per germline, CDR1 SEHNR and CDR2 FQNEAQ (reference sequence). The CDR3 DNA reads TGTGCCAGCAGCCCTGGGGGTAGGAAGTCCTACGAGCAGTACTTC. The encoded protein is CASSPGGRKSYEQYF.

This clone was observed once. The chain's CDR3 is CASSPSLSGNTIYF. CDR3 sequence (DNA): TGCGCCAGCAGCCCAAGCCTCTCTGGAAACACCATATATTTT. The chain recombines TRBV5-1 with TRBJ1-3; D uncertain. This CDR3 has 14 residues. Per germline, CDR1 SGHRS and CDR2 YFSETQ. The V end lost 4 bases, the J end lost 0 bases, and 8 bases lay between the germline ends. The full variable domain, with the rest looked up from reference TRBV5-1 and TRBJ1-3, is KAGVTQTPRYLIKTRGQQVTLSCSPISGHRSVSWYQQTPGQGLQFLFEYFSETQRNKGNFPGRFSGRQFSNSRSEMNVSTLELGDSALYLCASSPSLSGNTIYFGEGSWLTVV.